Here is one T cell receptor (beta chain) with its context. Clones were sequenced by immunoSEQ multiplex PCR, and TCRdb holds only the in-frame ones, with some missing. The sample consists of roughly 180,000 clones, 75% to 90% of them appearing once. The data are from a study of T cell responses to AZD1222 COVID-19 vaccine. The J segment lost 4 bases and the V segment lost 5 bases, leaving 8 bases of the junction unmatched. Germline loops: CDR1 SGHAT, CDR2 FQNNGV. CDR3 length: 15 residues. The clonotype originates from an adult in good health. The chain has TRBV11-2 and TRBJ2-7; 10 bases match TRBD1. Source: peripheral blood, taken on day 0 of AZD1222 vaccination. Here the CDR3 reads CASSHRDRGFYEQYF. The CDR3 DNA sequence: TGTGCCAGCAGCCACCGGGACAGGGGCTTTTACGAGCAGTACTTC.